This T cell receptor (beta chain) was recovered during a study of molecular identifiers for immune sequencing clone quantification. Study context: Four of five RNA aliquots from approximately 20,000 or 100,000 naive CD8 T cells were sequenced. General study points: Among approximately 1 million naive cells, as was reported, spiked Jurkat TCR RNA from one cell was detectable. Clones of above 20 RNA copies carried over 98% of effector molecules; in naive cells they carried under 1%.

MiXCR was run by TCRdb on the PCR reads, yielding one entry per CDR3 protein. The sample lists about 35,000 distinct CDR3 sequences, less than 20% seen once, with about 7.4% in the top ten. There are 16 residues in the CDR3. The V end was cut by 6 bases, the J end by 1 base, with 16 bases between. The V gene's germline CDR1 is MDHEN and CDR2 SYDVKM. As CD8+CD4-CCR7+CD45RA+ cells, naive CD8 T cells were sorted. Comments on this clonotype: As yet, its antigen is unknown.

The clonotype was recovered from a human donor in good health. Some libraries in this study had Jurkat cell RNA spiked in. The sequencing input was naive CD8+ T cells from blood, with Jurkat cell RNA spiked in. Sample subset: FACS-sorted CD8+CD4-CCR7+CD45RA+ naive T cells. The chain couples TRBV28 to TRBJ1-3; D remains unclear. The CDR3 region is CASRLYGTYSGNTIYF. CDR3 DNA: TGTGCCAGCAGGCTTTATGGAACTTATTCTGGAAACACCATATATTTT. Full variable domain (rest looked up from reference TRBV28 and TRBJ1-3): DVKVTQSSRYLVKRTGEKVFLECVQDMDHENMFWYRQDPGLGLRLIYFSYDVKMKEKGDIPEGYSVSREKKERFSLILESASTNQTSMYLCASRLYGTYSGNTIYFGEGSWLTVV.